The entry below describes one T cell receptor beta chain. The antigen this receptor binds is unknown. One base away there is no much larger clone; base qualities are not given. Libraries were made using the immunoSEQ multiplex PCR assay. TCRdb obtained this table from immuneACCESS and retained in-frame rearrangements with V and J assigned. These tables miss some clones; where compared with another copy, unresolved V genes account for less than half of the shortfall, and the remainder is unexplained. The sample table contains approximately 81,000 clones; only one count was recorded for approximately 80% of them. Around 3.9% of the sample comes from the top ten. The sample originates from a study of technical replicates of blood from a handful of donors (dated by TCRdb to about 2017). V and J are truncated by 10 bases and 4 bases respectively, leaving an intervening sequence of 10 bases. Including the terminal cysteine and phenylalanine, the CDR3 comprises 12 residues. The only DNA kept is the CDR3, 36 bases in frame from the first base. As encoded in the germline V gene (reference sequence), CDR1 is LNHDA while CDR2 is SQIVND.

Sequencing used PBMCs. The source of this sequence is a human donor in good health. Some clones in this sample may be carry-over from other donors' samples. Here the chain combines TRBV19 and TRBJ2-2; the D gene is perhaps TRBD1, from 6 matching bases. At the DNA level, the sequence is TGTGCCATCAAAGGGGGCACCGGGGAGCTGTTTTTT. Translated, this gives CAIKGGTGELFF.